This entry lists 28 T cell receptor beta chains sequenced from one sample in a study of blood T cell repertoires in COVID-19. Repertoires were generated with immunoSEQ multiplex PCR, while TCRdb's copy carries only in-frame clones and drops some. Of about 120,000 clones in the sample, approximately 80% were seen once. Sequenced: peripheral blood. These receptor sequences come from a human donor in a cohort sampled during active COVID-19.

The gene calls are TRBV9 and TRBJ2-3; D uncertain. The CDR3 is 12 amino acids. The V end lost 4 bases, the J end lost 4 bases, and 7 bases lay between the germline ends. Germline V gene lookup returns CDR1 SGDLS and CDR2 YYNGEE. The CDR3 nucleotides are TGTGCCAGCAGCTCTTTCTCAGATACGCAGTATTTT. Its protein product is CASSSFSDTQYF.

J is TRBJ1-3 and V is TRBV10-3, with a weak D call TRBD1 (6 bases). Deletions cut 4 bases from V and 15 bases from J, with 10 bases between. The CDR3 extends over 10 amino acids. CDR1 is ENHRY, CDR2 SYGVKD, per germline. CDR3 loop: CAISGDKGYF. CDR3 DNA sequence: TGTGCCATCAGTGGGGACAAGGGATATTTT.

CDR3 sequence: CASSSLAGGSYEQYF. CDR3 DNA: TGTGCCAGCAGTTCGCTAGCGGGGGGCTCCTACGAGCAGTACTTC. The V call is TRBV27, the J call TRBJ2-7, with 11 bases fitting TRBD2. Germline lookup yields CDR1 MNHEY and CDR2 SMNVEV (reference sequence). Trimming removed 4 bases from V and 0 bases from J; junction bases left unmatched: 2. The CDR3 is 15 residues long.

The chain has TRBV12-3 or TRBV12-4 and TRBJ1-1; no reliable D call. CDR3 length: 12 amino acids. V lost 0 bases and J 7 bases, leaving 6 bases between the germline ends. The CDR3 protein is CASSLAGGEAFF. The CDR3 DNA sequence: TGTGCCAGCAGTTTAGCGGGAGGTGAAGCTTTCTTT.

The rearrangement uses TRBV2 and TRBJ2-7, with D tentatively TRBD2 (6 bases). Germline V gives CDR1 SNHLY, CDR2 FYNNEI. This CDR3 is built from 14 residues. With 11 bases removed from V and 4 bases from J, the gap between germline ends came to 21 bases. DNA of the CDR3: TGTGCCCAGCAAGGGTCCGGGGGAGAATACGAGCAGTACTTC. Translated, it gives CAQQGSGGEYEQYF.

The gene calls are TRBV11-2 and TRBJ2-1, with D unresolved. Germline V gene data show CDR1 as SGHAT and CDR2 as FQNNGV. The CDR3 is 11 residues long. With 5 bases removed from V and 9 bases from J, the gap between germline ends came to 8 bases. The CDR3 DNA reads TGTGCCAGCAGCCCCTCGGGTGAGCAGTTCTTC. Translation: CASSPSGEQFF.

The gene calls are TRBV11-3 and TRBJ2-7; D is perhaps TRBD1 (5 bases). The germline V gene encodes CDR1 SGHNT and CDR2 YENEEA. With 0 bases removed from V and 2 bases from J, the gap between germline ends came to 11 bases. This CDR3 has 15 residues. DNA for the CDR3: TGTGCCAGCAGCTTAGATCTGGGGCAGACCTACGAGCAGTACTTC. Translation: CASSLDLGQTYEQYF. Filled out from reference TRBV11-3 and TRBJ2-7, the complete variable domain reads EAGVVQSPRYKIIEKKQPVAFWCNPISGHNTLYWYLQNLGQGPELLIRYENEEAVDDSQLPKDRFSAERLKGVDSTLKIQPAELGDSAVYLCASSLDLGQTYEQYFGPGTRLTVT.

The chain uses TRBV18 and TRBJ1-5; 10 nucleotides align to TRBD1. The CDR3 runs to 16 residues. Germline V gene sequence: CDR1 KGHSH, CDR2 LQKENI. The trim removed 3 bases at V and 5 bases at J, leaving 7 bases unmatched. This chain's CDR3 is CASSPFGQGVHQPQHF. CDR3 bases: TGTGCCAGCTCACCCTTTGGACAGGGGGTTCATCAGCCCCAGCATTTT.

The chain joins TRBV12-5 to TRBJ1-1, with no clear D. The CDR3 is made up of 15 amino acids. Germline V gives CDR1 LGHNT, CDR2 FRNRAP. Trimming took off 4 bases at V and 4 bases at J, with 16 bases between the two ends. The CDR3 coding sequence is TGTGCTAGTGGTTGGGCCCAGGAATTGGGCACTGAAGCTTTCTTT. It encodes CASGWAQELGTEAFF.

The CDR3, as DNA: TGTGCCAGCAGTCCGACAGGAGACTATGGCTACACCTTC. Its protein is CASSPTGDYGYTF. The chain recombines TRBV12-3 or TRBV12-4 with TRBJ1-2; possibly TRBD1 for D (6 bases). CDR3 length: 13 residues. Trimming took off 5 bases at V and 3 bases at J, with 10 bases between the two ends.

The chain combines TRBV7-9 with TRBJ2-7; TRBD2 might be the D (6 bases). The germline V gene encodes CDR1 SEHNR and CDR2 FQNEAQ (reference sequence). The CDR3 covers 15 residues. V lost 1 base to trimming and J lost 3 bases, with 13 bases between them. CDR3 residues: CASSLETRGSYEQYF. CDR3 DNA: TGTGCCAGCAGCTTAGAGACACGGGGGAGCTACGAGCAGTACTTC.

This clone was counted only a few times. CDR3 coding DNA: TGTGCCAGCACCGAAACCCGACAGTCTCCCGCTTTCTTT. Translating gives CASTETRQSPAFF. This chain uses TRBV11-3 with TRBJ1-1, with a weak D call TRBD1 (5 bases). The ends were cut back, 7 bases at V and 11 bases at J, with 20 bases in the middle. Germline V gene lookup returns CDR1 SGHNT and CDR2 YENEEA. The CDR3 loop spans 13 amino acids. Supplemented by reference TRBV11-3 and TRBJ1-1, the full variable domain reads EAGVVQSPRYKIIEKKQPVAFWCNPISGHNTLYWYLQNLGQGPELLIRYENEEAVDDSQLPKDRFSAERLKGVDSTLKIQPAELGDSAVYLCASTETRQSPAFFGQGTRLTVV.

The chain joins TRBV28 to TRBJ1-5; 7 bases align to TRBD1. The CDR3 loop spans 15 amino acids. CDR1 and CDR2 from the germline V gene are MDHEN and SYDVKM. Trimming took 4 bases from V and 5 from J; bases not matched to a gene: 8. Here the CDR3 DNA reads TGTGCCAGCAGTTCGCAGGACAGGAGTTATCAGCCCCAGCATTTT. Its translation: CASSSQDRSYQPQHF.

V and J are TRBV5-1 and TRBJ2-5, with 8 bases matching TRBD1. This CDR3 region has 14 residues. CDR1 and CDR2 (germline): SGHRS, YFSETQ. Trimming at V came to 4 bases and at J to 3 bases, leaving 5 bases not matched to a gene. The CDR3 protein is CASSSGQGEETQYF. The CDR3 DNA is TGCGCCAGCAGCAGCGGACAGGGAGAAGAGACCCAGTACTTC.

The chain links TRBV6-5 to TRBJ1-2; the match to TRBD1 covers 7 bases. The CDR3 runs 15 residues. V shed 6 bases, J shed 5 bases, and the junction held 12 bases outside the gene matches. Germline loops: CDR1 MNHEY, CDR2 SVGAGI. The chain's CDR3 is CASRRTGTAAYGYTF. The CDR3 region has the DNA TGTGCCAGCAGACGAACCGGGACAGCCGCTTATGGCTACACCTTC.

This CDR3 is CASSLGDGTGSGRLEAFF. Here the CDR3 DNA reads TGTGCCAGCAGCTTAGGGGATGGGACAGGCTCGGGGAGGCTTGAAGCTTTCTTT. The chain is built from TRBV7-8 and TRBJ1-1, with 8 bases identical to TRBD1. After removal of 1 base from V and 7 bases from J, the junction contained 17 bases not matched to a gene. CDR3 length: 18 amino acids. Germline CDR1 reads SGHVS; CDR2 reads FQNEAQ.

The V call is TRBV4-1, the J call TRBJ2-7; the D gene is possibly TRBD2 (6 bases). Germline CDR1 and CDR2: MGHRA and YSYEKL. The CDR3 consists of 15 residues. V was clipped by 5 bases and J by 2 bases, with 16 bases between them. CDR3 coding DNA: TGCGCCAGCAGCATCGGCGGGACGGGAGCCTACGAGCAGTACTTC. It is translated as CASSIGGTGAYEQYF.

The chain joins TRBV28 to TRBJ2-7, with 10 bases that match TRBD2. From germline, CDR1 is MDHEN and CDR2 SYDVKM. Unmatched junction bases numbered 6, after V lost 3 bases and J lost 4 bases. The CDR3 sequence is 15 residues long. The CDR3 bases are TGTGCCAGCAGTTTGGGTAGCGGGAGGAGGTACGAGCAGTACTTC. Translating gives CASSLGSGRRYEQYF.

The CDR3 loop is CATSSLIAGGKETQYF. The CDR3 coding sequence is TGTGCCACCAGCAGTCTTATAGCGGGAGGCAAAGAGACCCAGTACTTC. The chain is built from TRBV15 and TRBJ2-5; TRBD2 matches 10 bases. The CDR3 runs to 16 residues. The junction had 7 bases not matched to a gene; V was cut back by 3 bases and J by 3 bases. Germline values: CDR1 LNHNV, CDR2 YYDKDF (reference sequence).

The CDR3 loop is CASSFGLAASYEQYF. CDR3 DNA: TGTGCCAGCAGCTTCGGACTAGCGGCGAGCTACGAGCAGTACTTC. V usage is TRBV7-8 and J usage is TRBJ2-7; 10 positions agree with TRBD2. The ends lost 3 bases at V and 3 bases at J; junction bases unmatched: 5. CDR1 is SGHVS and CDR2 is FQNEAQ in the germline V gene. CDR3 size: 15 residues.

This clone appeared once. The V gene is TRBV5-5, the J gene TRBJ2-7, with D uncertain. The germline CDR1 and CDR2 sequences are SGHKS and YYEKEE (reference sequence). V was cut by 7 bases and J by 4 bases, with 24 bases left in between. The CDR3 runs 16 residues. The CDR3 is CASAPATGYPVYEQYF. The CDR3 DNA is TGTGCCAGCGCCCCGGCTACGGGTTACCCTGTTTACGAGCAGTACTTC.

This clone was found a few times. This chain joins TRBV9 and TRBJ1-3; TRBD1 is a possible D gene (6 bases). Germline CDR1 reads SGDLS; CDR2 reads YYNGEE. The germline V and J ends were trimmed by 4 bases and 3 bases, with 8 bases remaining between them. The CDR3 length is 13 residues. The CDR3 DNA is TGTGCCAGCAGCTTACAGGGTGGAAACACCATATATTTT. Its protein product is CASSLQGGNTIYF.

The chain couples TRBV6-5 to TRBJ2-6; D gene unclear. Germline V gene data show CDR1 as MNHEY and CDR2 as SVGAGI. V gave up 0 bases and J gave up 2 bases, with 5 bases separating them. The CDR3 is made up of 15 amino acids. The CDR3 DNA follows: TGTGCCAGCAGTTACTCCTCTACTGGGGCCAACGTCCTGACTTTC. This gives the protein CASSYSSTGANVLTF.

The chain has TRBV6-5 and TRBJ2-2, with D perhaps TRBD2 (6 bases). Germline V gene data show CDR1 as MNHEY and CDR2 as SVGAGI. The CDR3 runs to 15 residues. V lost 6 bases to trimming and J lost 9 bases, with 20 bases between them. CDR3 sequence: CASSSPPGLSRELFF. The CDR3 coding sequence is TGTGCCAGCAGCTCCCCCCCGGGACTTTCCAGGGAGCTGTTTTTT.

The CDR3 here is CASSLIAGGPDEQYF. DNA for the CDR3: TGTGCCAGCAGTTTAATAGCGGGAGGGCCGGACGAGCAGTACTTC. This chain links TRBV27 with TRBJ2-7; 11 bases are shared with TRBD2. Germline V gene lookup returns CDR1 MNHEY and CDR2 SMNVEV (reference sequence). The CDR3 consists of 15 residues. The V segment lost 2 bases and the J segment 5 bases; nucleotides outside the gene matches: 5.

The chain joins TRBV5-6 to TRBJ1-1, with D perhaps matching TRBD1 (5 bases). This CDR3 is 11 amino acids long. Germline CDR1 is SGHDT and CDR2 is YYEEEE. V lost 4 bases, J lost 7 bases, and 8 bases lay in between. In DNA form, the CDR3 reads TGTGCCAGCAGCCACGGGGGTGAAGCTTTCTTT. Amino acid sequence: CASSHGGEAFF.

The chain carries TRBV18 and TRBJ1-1; D is ambiguous. V gave up 3 bases and J gave up 8 bases, with 13 bases separating them. The CDR3 is made up of 13 amino acids. Germline V gives CDR1 KGHSH, CDR2 LQKENI. CDR3 coding DNA: TGTGCCAGCTCACCGCCGGAGGGTGGGGAAGCTTTCTTT. The encoded protein is CASSPPEGGEAFF.

The chain recombines TRBV5-1 with TRBJ1-1; no firm D call. Germline V gives CDR1 SGHRS, CDR2 YFSETQ. There are 14 residues in the CDR3. Deletions cut 4 bases from V and 2 bases from J, with 12 bases between. The CDR3 loop is CASSHREINTEAFF. The CDR3 coding sequence is TGCGCCAGCAGCCATCGGGAGATAAACACTGAAGCTTTCTTT. Complete variable domain (other parts from reference TRBV5-1 and TRBJ1-1): KAGVTQTPRYLIKTRGQQVTLSCSPISGHRSVSWYQQTPGQGLQFLFEYFSETQRNKGNFPGRFSGRQFSNSRSEMNVSTLELGDSALYLCASSHREINTEAFFGQGTRLTVV.